Each of the 26 T cell receptor beta chains below was sequenced from the same sample in a study of T cells in women clearing cervical HPV infection. Profiled with immunoSEQ multiplex PCR; TCRdb holds only in-frame clones, not every one. The sample has under 25,000 clones, and its top ten clones hold about 16%. Sequencing was done on a sample of blood buffy coat. These receptors all stem from a woman aged 18 to 75 with a cervical HPV16 infection that either progressed to CIN3+ or cleared (not recorded which).

As to this clone: The CDR3 is cut off 3 residues early in the read; its end comes from the germline J gene. The sample carries other DNA sequences with the same CDR3. The chain links TRBV20-1 to TRBJ2-1; D is perhaps TRBD2 (5 bases). CDR1 is DFQATT and CDR2 is SNEGSKA in the germline V gene (reference sequence). Trimming shortened V by 6 bases and J by 7 bases, and 19 bases separated the two germline ends. The length of the CDR3 is 14 residues. Partial CDR3 DNA: TGCAGTGCCGAGGGCCTAATTTCTGAGAATGAG. It encodes CSAEGLISENE. The full-length CDR3 reads as CSAEGLISENEQFF.

Regarding this clone: With the read ending 3 residues before the CDR3 end, the germline J gene is used to fill in that end. The chain has TRBV2 and TRBJ1-2; TRBD1 is a possible D gene (5 bases). CDR1 is SNHLY, CDR2 FYNNEI, per germline. The CDR3 has 13 amino acids. CDR3 region: CASSITGQEGYTF. The covered CDR3 bases are TGTGCCAGCAGTATTACAGGTCAGGAGGGC.

Comments on this clone: The read ends 3 residues early relative to the CDR3; the germline J gene fills the gap. This rearrangement joins TRBV10-2 to TRBJ2-1; TRBD2 matches at 9 bases. Germline V lookup: CDR1 WSHSY, CDR2 SAAADI. V lost 4 bases and J lost 6; bases outside the gene matches: 16. The CDR3 loop spans 18 amino acids. This CDR3 is CASSVPSGGRSFLNEQFF. CDR3 DNA (partial): TGCGCCAGCAGTGTTCCCAGCGGGGGGCGATCATTCCTCAATGAG.

Details on this clone: Read coverage stops 3 residues before the CDR3 terminus; the germline J gene supplies the remainder. The chain couples TRBV20-1 to TRBJ2-7; 12 bases map to TRBD2. The CDR3 extends over 14 amino acids. Germline values: CDR1 DFQATT, CDR2 SNEGSKA (reference sequence). J gave up 5 bases and V 5 bases, and 7 bases lay outside the gene matches. Partial CDR3 DNA: TGCAGTGCTTATCCTAGCGGGGGGGTTAACGAG. It yields the protein CSAYPSGGVNE. In full, the CDR3 is CSAYPSGGVNEQYF.

This clone registers medium-sized by frequency. The CDR3 extends 3 residues past the end of the read, so its final part is completed from the germline J gene. This chain uses TRBV13 with TRBJ2-7; 7 bases agree with TRBD1. Germline V lookup: CDR1 PRHDT, CDR2 FYEKMQ (reference sequence). Trimming removed 3 bases from V and 5 bases from J; junction bases left unmatched: 10. The CDR3 loop spans 15 amino acids. The CDR3 sequence: CASSFNEQGPHEQYF. The DNA read from the CDR3 is TGTGCCAGCAGCTTCAACGAACAGGGGCCCCACGAG.

A remark on this clone: The read halts 3 residues ahead of the CDR3 end, with the missing end drawn from the germline J gene. The chain combines TRBV5-8 with TRBJ2-7; D unclear. The CDR3 covers 13 residues. V lost 2 bases and J lost 3, with 9 bases in between. The germline gives CDR1 SGHTS, CDR2 YDEGEE. The CDR3 is CASSFSTNYEQYF. The covered CDR3 bases are TGTGCCAGCAGCTTCAGCACTAACTACGAG. The full variable domain, rest sourced from reference TRBV5-8 and TRBJ2-7, is EAGVTQSPTHLIKTRGQQATLRCSPISGHTSVYWYQQALGLGLQFLLWYDEGEERNRGNFPPRFSGRQFPNYSSELNVNALELEDSALYLCASSFSTNYEQYFGPGTRLTVT.

In regard to this clone: The read terminates 3 residues ahead of where the CDR3 ends, so the germline J gene completes it. V usage is TRBV30 and J usage is TRBJ1-2, with D possibly TRBD1 on 6 matching bases. This CDR3 contains 16 residues. Looked up from germline, CDR1 is GTSNPN and CDR2 is SVGIG (reference sequence). CDR3 residues: CAWSGTGGLIADTYTF. The sequenced part of the CDR3 DNA is TGTGCCTGGAGTGGGACCGGGGGGCTGATTGCAGATACC.

To note about this clone: From the germline J gene comes the end of the CDR3, since the read stops 3 residues before it. The chain uses TRBV18 and TRBJ1-2; 9 positions match TRBD1. The CDR3 contains 16 residues. Looked up from germline, CDR1 is KGHSH and CDR2 is LQKENI. CDR3 DNA, as far as it was read: TGTGCCAGCTCACCGCGACAGGGGGACTCCTACAATGAC. Amino acids: CASSPRQGDSYND. The complete CDR3 sequence is CASSPRQGDSYNDYTF.

As concerns this clone: The read terminates 3 residues before the CDR3 end, so the remaining end is supplied by the germline J gene. V and J are TRBV10-3 and TRBJ2-3, with D tentatively TRBD1 (6 bases). V dropped 6 bases and J dropped 0 bases, with 13 bases sitting between them. Germline assignment: CDR1 ENHRY and CDR2 SYGVKD. The CDR3 is 15 residues long. CDR3: CAISKTGESTDTQYF. The CDR3 DNA, read in part, is TGTGCCATCAGCAAGACAGGAGAGAGCACAGATACG.

For this clone: Read sequence stops 3 residues before the CDR3 end, and the germline J gene provides the missing end. The rearrangement uses TRBV7-9 and TRBJ2-4; D remains unclear. This CDR3 is built from 14 residues. The germline gives CDR1 SEHNR, CDR2 FQNEAQ (reference sequence). The CDR3 spells CASSSQRYQETQYF. The CDR3 bases that were read are TGTGCCAGCAGCTCACAGAGGTACCAAGAGACT.

Remarks on this clone: The CDR3 goes on 3 residues after the read ends, and that part is filled in from the germline J gene. V usage is TRBV11-2 and J usage is TRBJ2-2; D not resolved. Germline CDR1 SGHAT, CDR2 FQNNGV. CDR3 length equals 15 residues. The chain's CDR3 is CASSLEWAADSPLFF. The sequenced CDR3 bases are TGTGCCAGCAGCTTAGAATGGGCAGCTGATTCACCG.

As for this clone: Read sequence stops 3 residues before the CDR3 end, and the germline J gene provides the missing end. V usage is TRBV20-1 and J usage is TRBJ2-3, with a tentative D call TRBD1 (6 bases). This CDR3 has 15 amino acids. Per the germline V gene, CDR1 is DFQATT and CDR2 is SNEGSKA (reference sequence). CDR3 region: CSARVLGGARMPQYF. CDR3 DNA, as far as it was read: TGCAGTGCTAGAGTTTTAGGGGGTGCCAGGATGCCG.

A word on this clone: The read ends 3 residues shy of where the CDR3 ends; the end is completed using the germline J gene. This chain joins TRBV5-1 and TRBJ2-3; 9 bases fit TRBD2. The CDR3 extends over 16 amino acids. Per germline, CDR1 SGHRS and CDR2 YFSETQ. V was pared by 5 bases and J by 6 bases, with 13 bases of the junction left unmatched. CDR3 loop: CASRLTGAGGGDTQYF. CDR3 DNA (partial): TGCGCCAGCAGGCTCACCGGAGCGGGGGGCGGGGATACG.

Note on this clone: Sequencing ends 3 residues short of the CDR3 end; the germline J gene provides the rest. The chain carries TRBV19 and TRBJ2-7; 8 positions agree with TRBD1. Germline CDR1 reads LNHDA; CDR2 reads SQIVND (reference sequence). After removal of 1 base from V and 6 bases from J, the junction contained 2 bases not matched to a gene. CDR3 length equals 13 residues. The sequenced CDR3 bases are TGTGCCAGTAGTATAGGGGGGACAGGCGAG. Translated: CASSIGGTGE. The complete CDR3 sequence is CASSIGGTGEQYF.

Remarks on this clone: From the germline J gene comes the end of the CDR3, since the read stops 3 residues before it. The chain employs TRBV5-1 and TRBJ2-1; D remains ambiguous. CDR1 and CDR2 (germline): SGHRS, YFSETQ. The CDR3 is made up of 12 amino acids. Trimming removed 0 bases at V and 8 bases at J, with 6 bases between. CDR3 bases read: TGCGCCAGCAGCTTGGGGGCAGATGAG. Residues: CASSLGADE. The whole CDR3 region reads CASSLGADEQFF.

For this clone: The DNA ends 3 residues before the CDR3 does, and the rest of the CDR3 is filled in from the germline J gene. The gene calls are TRBV7-2 and TRBJ2-4; TRBD1 might be the D (6 bases). CDR3 size: 13 residues. The germline gives CDR1 SGHTA, CDR2 FQGNSA. This chain's CDR3 is CASSPASQGGQYF. The DNA read from the CDR3 is TGTGCCAGCAGCCCCGCCTCACAGGGTGGT.

Comment on this clone: The read terminates 3 residues before the CDR3 end, so the remaining end is supplied by the germline J gene. The gene calls are TRBV7-9 and TRBJ1-2; D is uncertain. The CDR3 runs to 15 residues. Germline CDR1 reads SEHNR; CDR2 reads FQNEAQ (reference sequence). Trimming pared 5 bases from V and 0 bases from J, leaving 13 bases between. This CDR3 is CASSPLRVPNYGYTF. CDR3 DNA, as far as it was read: TGTGCCAGCAGCCCTCTTCGGGTTCCTAACTATGGC.

On this clone itself: The observed sequence ends 3 residues before the CDR3 terminus, with the missing tail filled in from the germline J gene. The chain recombines TRBV2 with TRBJ2-4; 7 nucleotides match TRBD1. This CDR3 is built from 14 residues. Germline V CDR1 and CDR2: SNHLY, FYNNEI. CDR3 amino acids: CASSGSSRGQGQYF. CDR3 DNA (partial): TGTGCCAGCAGTGGTAGTTCAAGGGGGCAAGGT.

Concerning this clone: The read is 3 residues too short to cover the CDR3 end, so that end is filled in from the germline J gene. The chain recombines TRBV19 with TRBJ2-3; D is possibly TRBD2 (6 bases). The germline V and J ends were trimmed by 5 bases and 4 bases, with 13 bases remaining between them. Germline V gives CDR1 LNHDA, CDR2 SQIVND (reference sequence). The CDR3 length is 14 residues. CDR3 region: CASSPRLGADTQYF. Partial CDR3 DNA: TGTGCCAGTAGTCCCCGACTAGGAGCAGATACG.

With respect to this clone: The observed sequence ends 3 residues before the CDR3 terminus, with the missing tail filled in from the germline J gene. V is TRBV20-1 and J is TRBJ1-6; D unresolved. The germline V and J ends were trimmed by 4 bases and 5 bases, with 15 bases remaining between them. The CDR3 loop spans 15 amino acids. Germline V gene sequence: CDR1 DFQATT, CDR2 SNEGSKA (reference sequence). The CDR3 loop is CSATVLAVNNSPLHF. The CDR3 bases that were read are TGCAGTGCTACGGTCCTAGCCGTGAATAATTCACCC.

Regarding this clone: The DNA ends 3 residues before the CDR3 does, and the rest of the CDR3 is filled in from the germline J gene. The chain couples TRBV30 to TRBJ2-5; D might be TRBD1 or TRBD2, each matching 7 bases. Between the trimmed V and J ends, which lost 2 bases and 5 bases, there was a span of 15 bases. Germline V CDR1 and CDR2: GTSNPN, SVGIG (reference sequence). This CDR3 is built from 14 residues. CDR3 DNA (partial): TGTGCCTGGAGTTGGGGAGGGGGCGGTGAGACC. Encoded protein: CAWSWGGGGET. The entire CDR3 is CAWSWGGGGETQYF.

About this clone: The read ends 3 residues shy of where the CDR3 ends; the end is completed using the germline J gene. The chain joins TRBV18 to TRBJ2-7, with 11 positions matching TRBD2. Germline assignment: CDR1 KGHSH and CDR2 LQKENI. V gave up 3 bases and J gave up 6 bases; unmatched junction bases: 13. CDR3 length equals 17 residues. CDR3 sequence reads: CASSPGLAGGTSFEQYF. Partial CDR3 DNA: TGTGCCAGCTCACCCGGGCTAGCGGGGGGTACATCTTTCGAG.

Note on this clone: The read halts 3 residues ahead of the CDR3 end, with the missing end drawn from the germline J gene. V and J are TRBV7-9 and TRBJ1-2; D possibly corresponds to TRBD1 (5 bases). Germline V CDR1 and CDR2: SEHNR, FQNEAQ (reference sequence). The CDR3 has 14 residues. CDR3 sequence reads: CATGRAGETDTYTF. The DNA read from the CDR3 is TGTGCCACAGGTAGAGCGGGGGAAACAGATACC.

For this clone: The CDR3 is cut off 3 residues early in the read; its end comes from the germline J gene. This chain uses TRBV19 with TRBJ1-2; TRBD1 aligns across 7 bases. J was trimmed by 1 base and V by 6 bases; bases with no gene match: 5. Germline CDR1 reads LNHDA; CDR2 reads SQIVND (reference sequence). This CDR3 is built from 14 residues. Partial CDR3 DNA: TGTGCCAGTAGACGACAGGGTAGTAACTATGGC. It is translated as CASRRQGSNYG. The full CDR3 sequence reads CASRRQGSNYGYTF.

As to this clone: The sequenced fragment ends 3 residues before the CDR3 boundary, so the rest is inferred from the germline J gene. V gene TRBV7-6 combines with J gene TRBJ1-1; TRBD1 might be the D (5 bases). CDR1 is SGHVS and CDR2 is FNYEAQ in the germline V gene. Trimming cost V 1 base and J 1 base, with 10 bases left between them. The CDR3 has 15 amino acids. CDR3 protein: CASSLGRGTNTEAFF. The CDR3 DNA, read in part, is TGTGCCAGCAGCTTAGGACGGGGGACGAACACTGAA.

Details on this clone: Read sequence stops 3 residues before the CDR3 end, and the germline J gene provides the missing end. This sequence joins TRBV19 and TRBJ1-1, with D possibly matching TRBD1 (5 bases). This CDR3 region has 14 residues. CDR1 is LNHDA, CDR2 SQIVND, per germline (reference sequence). Trimming took 6 bases from V and 6 from J, leaving 17 bases between them. Partial CDR3 DNA: TGTGCCAGTAGGGAAGGACATAATAGGGCTGAA. This encodes CASREGHNRAE. The whole CDR3 region reads CASREGHNRAEAFF.